This T cell receptor beta chain was sequenced for a study of T cell clusters in autoimmune cytopenias. Study outcomes and limitations: TRB repertoire shifts in secondary cytopenia and chronic lymphocytic leukemia mostly reflected lymphoma, not autoimmunity.

TRB rearrangements were amplified by touch-down multiplex PCR with mixed TRB-A/B primers. TCRdb reprocessed the multiplex PCR reads, keeping one entry per CDR3 protein, no DNA. There are 4,000 or so distinct CDR3 sequences in the sample, with about 11% held by the top ten. Points on this clonotype: Its antigen is as yet unknown.

Germline V gene data show CDR1 as GTSNPN and CDR2 as SVGIG (reference sequence). The CDR3 consists of 12 residues. TRB amplification used roughly 250 ng of peripheral blood genomic DNA. These data were also reused for a study on T cell repertoires in aging, cancer and after chemotherapy. As that study records: Healthy donor repertoires were recorded over several months to years and showed clear clonal overlap. In healthy donors, age-related TCR diversity loss mainly reflected lost richness. Rebound thymic output was suggested by rising median generation probability during chemotherapy in each cancer cohort.

The material sequenced was peripheral blood. V is TRBV30 and J is TRBJ2-3. This TCR derives from a human donor in good health. The CDR3 loop reads CAWSAQPDTQYF.